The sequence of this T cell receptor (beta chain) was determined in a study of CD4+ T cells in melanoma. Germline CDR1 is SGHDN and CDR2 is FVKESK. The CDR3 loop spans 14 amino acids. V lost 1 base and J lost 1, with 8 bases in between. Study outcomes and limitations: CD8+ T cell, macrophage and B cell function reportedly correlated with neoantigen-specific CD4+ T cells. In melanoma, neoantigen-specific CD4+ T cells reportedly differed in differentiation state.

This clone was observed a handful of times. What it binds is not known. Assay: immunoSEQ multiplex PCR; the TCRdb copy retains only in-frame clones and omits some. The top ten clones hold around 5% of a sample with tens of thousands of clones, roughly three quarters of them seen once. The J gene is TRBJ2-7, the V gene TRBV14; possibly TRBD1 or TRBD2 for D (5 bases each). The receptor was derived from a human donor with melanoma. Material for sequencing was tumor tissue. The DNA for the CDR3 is TGTGCCAGCAGCCAAGCGGGACCTTCCTACGAGCAGTACTTC. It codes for CASSQAGPSYEQYF.